Below, one TCR beta chain is given with its context. These data are taken from a study of blood T cell repertoires in COVID-19. The method was immunoSEQ multiplex PCR; TCRdb's version includes in-frame clones alone and lacks a portion of them. The table has about 41,000 clones, about four fifths seen once. Germline-derived CDR1 and CDR2 are SGHNT and YYREEE (reference sequence). The CDR3 length is 17 residues. After removal of 5 bases from V and 0 bases from J, the junction contained 10 bases not matched to a gene. Sequenced input: peripheral blood. This rearrangement joins TRBV5-4 to TRBJ1-4; 7 bases map to TRBD1. The TCR was taken from a woman older than 75 with active or convalescent COVID-19. In DNA, the CDR3 is TGTGCCAGCAGTCCCGGGGGGGGACAGCCAACTAATGAAAAACTGTTTTTT. This translates into CASSPGGGQPTNEKLFF. Based on the CDR3 plus reference TRBV5-4 and TRBJ1-4, the full variable domain is ETGVTQSPTHLIKTRGQQVTLRCSSQSGHNTVSWYQQALGQGPQFIFQYYREEENGRGNFPPRFSGLQFPNYSSELNVNALELDDSALYLCASSPGGGQPTNEKLFFGSGTQLSVL.